The present entry profiles one T cell receptor beta chain with its context. CDR1 and CDR2 (germline): MNHEY, SVGAGI. The CDR3 covers 13 residues. These data belong to a study of monozygotic twins with inflammatory bowel disease. With the 5' RACE reads reprocessed, TCRdb shows one record per CDR3 protein and no DNA. In total, the table holds some 150,000 distinct CDR3 sequences. The TCR was taken from a human donor with ulcerative colitis or Crohn's disease, or a healthy co-twin of an affected twin (not recorded which). Specimen: blood. The chain joins TRBV6-5 to TRBJ2-1; TCRdb calls TRBD1, which cannot be checked without DNA. CDR3 sequence: CASSYTGGNEQFF.